This T cell receptor beta chain was recorded in a study of blood T cell repertoires in COVID-19. Study-level information: Samples taken during acute and convalescent COVID-19 were collected in the United States, Italy and Spain. T cells, B-cell-depleted T cells, or PBMCs provided the cDNA or gDNA that served as material.

TCRdb's table, derived via immunoSEQ multiplex PCR, lists solely in-frame clones and lacks some. The repertoire consists of about 120,000 clones, with over 65% occurring once and the leading ten covering around 4%. CDR3 size: 13 residues. The ends were cut back, 2 bases at V and 1 base at J, with 8 bases in the middle. CDR1 is GTSNPN and CDR2 is SVGIG in the germline V gene (reference sequence). Specimen: peripheral blood. The sequence was collected from an elderly woman with acute or convalescent COVID-19. The chain recombines TRBV30 with TRBJ1-1; no definite D call. In nucleotides, the CDR3 is TGTGCCTGGAGTTGGCGGGGGAACACTGAAGCTTTCTTT. Translated: CAWSWRGNTEAFF.